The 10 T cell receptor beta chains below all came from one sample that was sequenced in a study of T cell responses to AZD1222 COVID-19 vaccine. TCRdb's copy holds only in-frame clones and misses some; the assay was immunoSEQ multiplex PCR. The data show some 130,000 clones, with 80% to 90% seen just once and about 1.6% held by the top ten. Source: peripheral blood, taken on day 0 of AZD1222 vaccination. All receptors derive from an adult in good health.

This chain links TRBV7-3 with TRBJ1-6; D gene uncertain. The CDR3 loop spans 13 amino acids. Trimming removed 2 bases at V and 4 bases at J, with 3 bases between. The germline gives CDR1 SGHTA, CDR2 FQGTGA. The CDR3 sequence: CASSLLYNSPLHF. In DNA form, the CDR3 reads TGTGCCAGCAGCTTACTATATAATTCACCCCTCCACTTT. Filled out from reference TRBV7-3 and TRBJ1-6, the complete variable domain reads GAGVSQTPSNKVTEKGKYVELRCDPISGHTALYWYRQSLGQGPEFLIYFQGTGAADDSGLPNDRFFAVRPEGSVSTLKIQRTERGDSAVYLCASSLLYNSPLHFGNGTRLTVT.

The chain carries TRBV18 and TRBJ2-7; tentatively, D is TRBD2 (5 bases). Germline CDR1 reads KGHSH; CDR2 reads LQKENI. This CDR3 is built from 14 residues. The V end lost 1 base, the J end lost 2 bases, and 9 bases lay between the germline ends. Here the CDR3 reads CASSPQGSAYEQYF. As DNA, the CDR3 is TGTGCCAGCTCACCACAGGGTAGCGCCTACGAGCAGTACTTC. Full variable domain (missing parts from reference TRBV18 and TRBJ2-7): NAGVMQNPRHLVRRRGQEARLRCSPMKGHSHVYWYRQLPEEGLKFMVYLQKENIIDESGMPKERFSAEFPKEGPSILRIQQVVRGDSAAYFCASSPQGSAYEQYFGPGTRLTVT.

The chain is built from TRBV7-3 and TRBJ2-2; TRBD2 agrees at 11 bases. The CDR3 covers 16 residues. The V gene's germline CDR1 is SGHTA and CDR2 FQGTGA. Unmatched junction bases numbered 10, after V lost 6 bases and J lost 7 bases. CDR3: CASRPQLAGEDGELFF. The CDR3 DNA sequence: TGTGCCAGCAGACCACAACTAGCGGGGGAGGACGGGGAGCTGTTTTTT.

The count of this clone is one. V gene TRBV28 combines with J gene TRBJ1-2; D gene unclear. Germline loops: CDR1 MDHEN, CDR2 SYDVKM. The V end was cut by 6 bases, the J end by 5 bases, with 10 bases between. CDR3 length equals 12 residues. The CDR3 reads CASRTSTYGYTF. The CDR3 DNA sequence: TGTGCCAGCAGAACTTCTACTTATGGCTACACCTTC.

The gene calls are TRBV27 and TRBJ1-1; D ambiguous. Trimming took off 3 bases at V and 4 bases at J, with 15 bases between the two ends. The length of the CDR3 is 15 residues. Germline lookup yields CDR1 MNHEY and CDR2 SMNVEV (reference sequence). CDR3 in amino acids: CASSFSGPASTEAFF. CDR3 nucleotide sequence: TGTGCCAGCAGTTTTTCAGGTCCCGCTAGCACTGAAGCTTTCTTT.

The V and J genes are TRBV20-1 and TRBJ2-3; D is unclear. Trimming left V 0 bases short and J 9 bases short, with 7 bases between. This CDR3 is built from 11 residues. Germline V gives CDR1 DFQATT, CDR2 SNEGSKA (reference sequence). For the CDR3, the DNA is TGCAGTGCTAGAGATGGGCGGACGCAGTATTTT. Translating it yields CSARDGRTQYF.

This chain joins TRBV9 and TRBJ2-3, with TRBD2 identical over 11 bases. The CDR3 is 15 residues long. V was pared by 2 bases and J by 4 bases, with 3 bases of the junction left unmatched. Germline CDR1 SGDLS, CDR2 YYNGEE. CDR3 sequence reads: CASSVSGGASDTQYF. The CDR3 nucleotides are TGTGCCAGCAGCGTTAGCGGGGGGGCCTCAGATACGCAGTATTTT.

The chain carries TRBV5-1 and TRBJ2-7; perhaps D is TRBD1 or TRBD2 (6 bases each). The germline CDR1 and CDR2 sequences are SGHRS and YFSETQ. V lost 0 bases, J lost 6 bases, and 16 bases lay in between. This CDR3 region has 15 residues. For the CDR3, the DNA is TGCGCCAGCAGCTTGGAGGGACGTACGGGGGCCGAGCAGTACTTC. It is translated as CASSLEGRTGAEQYF.

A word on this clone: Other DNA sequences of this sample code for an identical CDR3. The CDR3 is CASSLGGSGNTIYF. Here the CDR3 DNA reads TGCGCCAGCAGCTTGGGAGGCTCTGGAAACACCATATATTTT. This chain joins TRBV5-1 and TRBJ1-3; D is unresolved. Trimming cost V 0 bases and J 0 bases, with 4 bases left between them. The germline gives CDR1 SGHRS, CDR2 YFSETQ. The CDR3 covers 14 residues.

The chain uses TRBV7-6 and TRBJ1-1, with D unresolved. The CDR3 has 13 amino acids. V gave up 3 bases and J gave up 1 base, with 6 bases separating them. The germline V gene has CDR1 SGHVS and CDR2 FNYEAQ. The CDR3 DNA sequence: TGTGCCAGCAGCTTGAGCGGGAACACTGAAGCTTTCTTT. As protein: CASSLSGNTEAFF.